A selection of T cell receptor beta chains follows, all from one sample in a study of T cells in tuberculosis. The method was immunoSEQ multiplex PCR; TCRdb's version includes in-frame clones alone and lacks a portion of them. The data hold over 40,000 clones, with approximately 95% observed a single time. Sequencing input: PBMCs. These receptors originate from a donor aged 10-29 years with latent tuberculosis or without tuberculosis infection. CDR3s include the opening cysteine and the closing phenylalanine or tryptophan. A D gene is named only where the DNA matches it firmly. Only some rows state a clone size, as once, few, many or a class for expanded clones.

NA	NA	TRBV7-9	TRBJ1-4	TGTGCCAGCAGATGGCCAGGGACTAATGAAAAACTGTTTTTT	CASRWPGTNEKLFF
once	TRBD1	TRBV18	TRBJ1-6	TGTGCCAGCTCCGGCGGACAGGGGAATAATTCACCCCTCCACTTT	CASSGGQGNNSPLHF
NA	NA	TRBV28	TRBJ1-5	TGTGCCAGCCGCAACGGGGGGACCAATCAGCCCCAGCATTTT	CASRNGGTNQPQHF
NA	NA	TRBV13	TRBJ2-2	TGTGCCAGCAGGCGAAGCGGGCGGGGGAACACCGGGGAGCTGTTTTTT	CASRRSGRGNTGELFF
NA	TRBD1	TRBV6-1	TRBJ2-1	TGTGCCAGCAGTGAATCCGGGACAGGGGGGTTAGAGCAGTTCTTC	CASSESGTGGLEQFF
NA	NA	TRBV18	TRBJ2-7	TGTGCCAGCTCACCACCCCGGAGCTCCGAGCAGTACTTC	CASSPPRSSEQYF
NA	NA	TRBV7-2	TRBJ2-7	TGTGCCAGCAGCTCCGTCCCGGGACACTACTACGAGCAGTACTTC	CASSSVPGHYYEQYF
NA	NA	TRBV10-2	TRBJ1-1	TGCGCCAGCAGTCCAGCTGCGGGGGTGAAAACTGAAGCTTTCTTT	CASSPAAGVKTEAFF
NA	TRBD1	TRBV7-9	TRBJ2-1	TGTGCCAGCAGCCTATTGACAGGGCCCATCAATGAGCAGTTCTTC	CASSLLTGPINEQFF
NA	TRBD2	TRBV9	TRBJ2-2	TGTGCCAGCAGCGCCGGGGGGTGGAACACCGGGGAGCTGTTTTTT	CASSAGGWNTGELFF
once	TRBD1	TRBV10-3	TRBJ1-1	TGTGCCATCAGTGCGACCCCCAGGCAGGGGGCGCAGAACACTGAAGCTTTCTTT	CAISATPRQGAQNTEAFF
NA	TRBD1	TRBV25-1	TRBJ1-1	TGTGCCAGTCACCCCGGGACAGTTAACACTGAAGCTTTCTTT	CASHPGTVNTEAFF
NA	NA	TRBV11-2	TRBJ2-3	TGTGCCAGCAGCTCCGCGAACTTAGCGGAACCTAGCACAGATACGCAGTATTTT	CASSSANLAEPSTDTQYF
NA	TRBD2	TRBV28	TRBJ2-2	TGTGCCAGCAGCCAACTTACTAGCGGGGCGCGGTACACCGGGGAGCTGTTTTTT	CASSQLTSGARYTGELFF
NA	TRBD2	TRBV9	TRBJ2-5	TGTGCCAGCAGCGTAGTGAGCGGGGTACAAGAGACCCAGTACTTC	CASSVVSGVQETQYF
NA	NA	TRBV6-6	TRBJ2-3	TGTGCCAGCAGTCTTCCACAAGATACGCAGTATTTT	CASSLPQDTQYF
NA	NA	TRBV29-1	TRBJ1-3	TGCAGCGTGAGGACAGCCAGCTCTGGAAACACCATATATTTT	CSVRTASSGNTIYF
NA	TRBD1	TRBV6-5	TRBJ2-2	TGTGCCAGCAGAATAACAGGGGTCGACACCGGGGAGCTGTTTTTT	CASRITGVDTGELFF
NA	NA	TRBV7-3	TRBJ2-5	TGTGCCAGCAGCCAAACTAGCCAAGAGACCCAGTACTTC	CASSQTSQETQYF
NA	NA	TRBV2	TRBJ1-1	TGTGCCAGCAGTTCTGTCCTAAGGGGAACTGAAGCTTTCTTT	CASSSVLRGTEAFF
NA	TRBD2	TRBV9	TRBJ2-2	TGTGCCAGCAGCGACCGGGGGGCCGGGGAGCTGTTTTTT	CASSDRGAGELFF
NA	TRBD1	TRBV2	TRBJ1-2	TGTGCCAGCGACAGACCCGGGACAGGGCATGCCTACACCTTC	CASDRPGTGHAYTF
NA	NA	TRBV5-1	TRBJ2-7	TGCGCCAGCAGCTTGTATCAGGGCGGAGTATCCTACGAGCAGTACTTC	CASSLYQGGVSYEQYF
NA	TRBD1	TRBV28	TRBJ1-5	TGTGCCAGCAGTTTATGGGGACAGGGGGACAATCAGCCCCAGCATTTT	CASSLWGQGDNQPQHF
NA	TRBD1	TRBV4-1	TRBJ1-2	TGCGCCAGCAGCCAAACCCGGGACAGGGCCCATGGCTACACCTTC	CASSQTRDRAHGYTF
NA	TRBD2	TRBV6-5	TRBJ2-1	TGTGCCAGTTCGGGGAGACTAGCGGGTTACGAGCAGTTCTTC	CASSGRLAGYEQFF
NA	NA	TRBV20-1	TRBJ1-1	TGCAGTGCTAGGTGGAATCAGGGTGCTTTCTTT	CSARWNQGAFF
NA	TRBD1	TRBV30	TRBJ2-3	TGTGCCGGACAGGGAGTGGGGGAAGATACGCAGTATTTT	CAGQGVGEDTQYF
NA	NA	TRBV7-8	TRBJ2-3	TGTGCCAGCACCTTACGGGACTCCACGGCAGATACGCAGTATTTT	CASTLRDSTADTQYF
NA	NA	TRBV5-4	TRBJ2-7	TGTGCCAGCAGCTCGCGCCCGCTGGAGATATACGAGCAGTACTTC	CASSSRPLEIYEQYF
NA	TRBD1	TRBV27	TRBJ2-7	TGTGCCAGCAGTTTAGGGCAGGGGGCGAGAATGGGCTCCTACGAGCAGTACTTC	CASSLGQGARMGSYEQYF
NA	NA	TRBV2	TRBJ2-7	TGTGCCAGCAGTGCGGGGGAGGACGAGCAGTACTTC	CASSAGEDEQYF
NA	TRBD1	TRBV18	TRBJ1-1	TGTGCCAGCTCACCGCAGGACAGGGGGGGAGCTGAAGCTTTCTTT	CASSPQDRGGAEAFF
NA	NA	TRBV5-1	TRBJ2-5	TGCGCCAGCAGCTCGAACTATGTTATGGAGACCCAGTACTTC	CASSSNYVMETQYF
NA	NA	TRBV6-1	TRBJ1-4	TGTGCCAGCAGTGAAGTCTTACAGAGCCTTAATGAAAAACTGTTTTTT	CASSEVLQSLNEKLFF